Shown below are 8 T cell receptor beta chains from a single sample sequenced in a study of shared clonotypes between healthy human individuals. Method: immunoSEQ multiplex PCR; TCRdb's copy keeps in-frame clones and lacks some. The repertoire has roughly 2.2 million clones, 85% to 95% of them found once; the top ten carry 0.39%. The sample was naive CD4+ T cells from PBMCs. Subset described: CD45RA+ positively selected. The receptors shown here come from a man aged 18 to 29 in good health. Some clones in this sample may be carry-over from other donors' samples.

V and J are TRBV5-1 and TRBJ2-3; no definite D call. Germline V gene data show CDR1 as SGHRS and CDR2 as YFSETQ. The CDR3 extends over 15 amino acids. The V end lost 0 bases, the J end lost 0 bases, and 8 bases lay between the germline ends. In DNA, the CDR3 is TGCGCCAGCAGCTTGGGACACGTTAGCACAGATACGCAGTATTTT. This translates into CASSLGHVSTDTQYF.

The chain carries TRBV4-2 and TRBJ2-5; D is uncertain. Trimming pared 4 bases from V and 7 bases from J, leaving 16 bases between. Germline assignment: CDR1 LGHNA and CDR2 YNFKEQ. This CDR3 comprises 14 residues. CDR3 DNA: TGTGCCAGCAGCCCAGGACCGCAACTCGGGACCCAGTACTTC. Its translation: CASSPGPQLGTQYF.

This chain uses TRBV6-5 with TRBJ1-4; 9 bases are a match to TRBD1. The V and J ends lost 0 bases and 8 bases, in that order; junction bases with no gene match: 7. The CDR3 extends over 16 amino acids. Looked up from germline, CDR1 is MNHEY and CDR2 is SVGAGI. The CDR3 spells CASSYSGQGLGEKLFF. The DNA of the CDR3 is TGTGCCAGCAGTTACTCGGGACAGGGATTAGGCGAAAAACTGTTTTTT.

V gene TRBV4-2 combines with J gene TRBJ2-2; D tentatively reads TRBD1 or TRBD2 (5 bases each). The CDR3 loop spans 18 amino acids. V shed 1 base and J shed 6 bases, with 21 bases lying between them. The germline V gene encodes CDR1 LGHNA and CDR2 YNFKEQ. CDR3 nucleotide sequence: TGTGCCAGCAGCCAAGGTCGGGGCAGGGCCATCTTGCCCGGGGAGCTGTTTTTT. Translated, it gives CASSQGRGRAILPGELFF.

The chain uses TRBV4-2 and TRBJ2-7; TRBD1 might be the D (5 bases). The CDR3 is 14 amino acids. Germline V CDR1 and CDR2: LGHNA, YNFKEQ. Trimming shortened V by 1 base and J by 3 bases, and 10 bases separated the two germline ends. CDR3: CASSQGLQGYEQYF. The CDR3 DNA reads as TGTGCCAGCAGCCAAGGACTGCAGGGCTACGAGCAGTACTTC.

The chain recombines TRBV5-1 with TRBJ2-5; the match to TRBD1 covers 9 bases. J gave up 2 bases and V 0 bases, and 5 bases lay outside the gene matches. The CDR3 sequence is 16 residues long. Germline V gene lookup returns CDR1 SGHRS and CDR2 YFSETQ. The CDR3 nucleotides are TGCGCCAGCAGCTTGGGGACAGGGGATCCTCAAGAGACCCAGTACTTC. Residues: CASSLGTGDPQETQYF. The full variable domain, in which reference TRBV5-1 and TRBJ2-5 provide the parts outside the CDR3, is KAGVTQTPRYLIKTRGQQVTLSCSPISGHRSVSWYQQTPGQGLQFLFEYFSETQRNKGNFPGRFSGRQFSNSRSEMNVSTLELGDSALYLCASSLGTGDPQETQYFGPGTRLLVL.

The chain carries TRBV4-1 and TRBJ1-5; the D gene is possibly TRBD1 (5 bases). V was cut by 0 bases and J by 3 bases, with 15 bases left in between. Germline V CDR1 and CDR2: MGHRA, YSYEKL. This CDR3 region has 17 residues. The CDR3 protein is CASSQDGGRRDNQPQHF. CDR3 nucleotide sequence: TGCGCCAGCAGCCAAGACGGGGGACGCAGGGACAATCAGCCCCAGCATTTT.

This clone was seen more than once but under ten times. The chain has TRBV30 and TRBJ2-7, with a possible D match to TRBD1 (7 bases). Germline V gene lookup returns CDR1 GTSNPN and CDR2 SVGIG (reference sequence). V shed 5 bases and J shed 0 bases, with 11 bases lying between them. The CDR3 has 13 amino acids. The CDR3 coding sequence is TGTGCCTGGGCGGGACAGCGCTCCTACGAGCAGTACTTC. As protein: CAWAGQRSYEQYF.